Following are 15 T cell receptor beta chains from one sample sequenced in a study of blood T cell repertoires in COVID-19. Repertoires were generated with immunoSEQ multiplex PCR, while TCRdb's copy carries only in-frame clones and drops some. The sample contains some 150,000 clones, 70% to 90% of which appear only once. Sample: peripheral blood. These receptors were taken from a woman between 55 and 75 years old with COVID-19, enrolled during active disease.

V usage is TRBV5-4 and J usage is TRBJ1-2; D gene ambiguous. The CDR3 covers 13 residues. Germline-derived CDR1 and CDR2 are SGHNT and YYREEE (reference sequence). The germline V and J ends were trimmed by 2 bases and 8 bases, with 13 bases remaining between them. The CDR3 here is CASSFDGPRGYTF. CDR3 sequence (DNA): TGTGCCAGCAGCTTTGATGGGCCAAGGGGCTACACCTTC.

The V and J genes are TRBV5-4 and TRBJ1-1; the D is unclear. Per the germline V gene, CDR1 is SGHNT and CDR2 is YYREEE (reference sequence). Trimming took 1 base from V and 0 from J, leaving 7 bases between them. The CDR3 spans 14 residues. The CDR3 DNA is TGTGCCAGCAGCTTGTCTAGGATGAACACTGAAGCTTTCTTT. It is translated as CASSLSRMNTEAFF.

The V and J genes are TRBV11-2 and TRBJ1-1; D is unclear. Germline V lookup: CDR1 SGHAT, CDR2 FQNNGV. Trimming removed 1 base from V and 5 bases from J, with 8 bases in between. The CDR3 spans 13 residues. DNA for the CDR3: TGTGCCAGCAGCTTAGCGGCCGGGACTGAAGCTTTCTTT. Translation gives CASSLAAGTEAFF.

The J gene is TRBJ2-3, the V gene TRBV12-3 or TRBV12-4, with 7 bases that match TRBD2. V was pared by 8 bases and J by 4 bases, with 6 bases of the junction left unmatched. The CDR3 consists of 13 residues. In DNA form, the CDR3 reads TGTGCCAGCTGGGAGGGGTGGGCAGATACGCAGTATTTT. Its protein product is CASWEGWADTQYF.

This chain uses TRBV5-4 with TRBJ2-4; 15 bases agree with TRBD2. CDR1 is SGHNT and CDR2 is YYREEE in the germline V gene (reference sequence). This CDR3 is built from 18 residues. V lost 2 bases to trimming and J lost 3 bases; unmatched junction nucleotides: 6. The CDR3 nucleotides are TGTGCCAGCAGCTTCGGACTAGCGGGGGGGCCCGGCAAAAACATTCAGTACTTC. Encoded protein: CASSFGLAGGPGKNIQYF.

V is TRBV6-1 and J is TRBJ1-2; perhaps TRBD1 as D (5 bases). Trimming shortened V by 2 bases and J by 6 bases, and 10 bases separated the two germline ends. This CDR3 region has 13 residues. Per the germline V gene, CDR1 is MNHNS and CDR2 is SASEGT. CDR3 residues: CASSELGLHGYTF. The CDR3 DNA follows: TGTGCCAGCAGTGAACTGGGGCTGCATGGCTACACCTTC.

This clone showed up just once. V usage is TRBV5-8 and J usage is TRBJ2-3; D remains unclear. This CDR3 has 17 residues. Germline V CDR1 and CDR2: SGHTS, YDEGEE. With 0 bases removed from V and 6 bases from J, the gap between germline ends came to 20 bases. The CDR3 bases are TGTGCCAGCAGCTTGGTTTTAAGTAATGGCTCTCCGGATACGCAGTATTTT. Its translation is CASSLVLSNGSPDTQYF.

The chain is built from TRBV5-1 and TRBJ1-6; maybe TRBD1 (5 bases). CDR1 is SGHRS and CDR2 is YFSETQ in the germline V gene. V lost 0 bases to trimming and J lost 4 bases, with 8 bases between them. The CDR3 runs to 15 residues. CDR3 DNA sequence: TGCGCCAGCAGCTTGGGACAGATGTATAATTCACCCCTCCACTTT. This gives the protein CASSLGQMYNSPLHF.

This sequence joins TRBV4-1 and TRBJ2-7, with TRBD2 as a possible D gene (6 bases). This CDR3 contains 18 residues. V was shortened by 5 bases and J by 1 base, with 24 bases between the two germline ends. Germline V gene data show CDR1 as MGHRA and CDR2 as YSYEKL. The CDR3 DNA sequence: TGCGCCAGCAGCAAACCGCCGGGGAGGACGTACAATTCCTACGAGCAGTACTTC. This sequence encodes CASSKPPGRTYNSYEQYF.

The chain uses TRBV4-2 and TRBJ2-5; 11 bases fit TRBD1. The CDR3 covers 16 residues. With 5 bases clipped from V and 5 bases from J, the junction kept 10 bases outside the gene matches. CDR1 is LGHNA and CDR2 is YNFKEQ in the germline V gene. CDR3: CASSARTGGTSETQYF. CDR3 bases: TGTGCCAGCAGCGCTAGGACAGGGGGCACCTCGGAGACCCAGTACTTC.

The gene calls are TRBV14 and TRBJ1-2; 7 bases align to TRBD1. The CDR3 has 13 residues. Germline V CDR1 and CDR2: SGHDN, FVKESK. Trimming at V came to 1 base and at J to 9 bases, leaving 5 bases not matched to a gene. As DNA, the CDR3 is TGTGCCAGCAGCCAAGCGTCAGGGGGTCGCTACACCTTC. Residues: CASSQASGGRYTF.

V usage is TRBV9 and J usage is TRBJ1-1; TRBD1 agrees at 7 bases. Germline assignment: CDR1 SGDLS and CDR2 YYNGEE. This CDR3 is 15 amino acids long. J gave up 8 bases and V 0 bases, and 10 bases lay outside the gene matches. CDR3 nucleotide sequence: TGTGCCAGCAGCGTAGAGGTTGAGGAGGGGGCAGAAGCTTTCTTT. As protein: CASSVEVEEGAEAFF.

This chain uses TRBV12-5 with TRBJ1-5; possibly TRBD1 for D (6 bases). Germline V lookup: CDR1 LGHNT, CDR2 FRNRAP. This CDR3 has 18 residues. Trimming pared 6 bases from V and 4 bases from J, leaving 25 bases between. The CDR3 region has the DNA TGTGCTAGTGGAAACCCGCCCTTCCTGACAGGTTTGAATCAGCCCCAGCATTTT. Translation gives CASGNPPFLTGLNQPQHF.

CDR3 region: CASSSGSGTYGGYTF. The CDR3, as DNA: TGTGCCAGCAGCTCTGGGTCCGGGACATACGGTGGCTACACCTTC. The V and J genes are TRBV6-2 or TRBV6-3 and TRBJ1-2; TRBD1 might be the D (6 bases). The CDR3 contains 15 residues. Germline V CDR1 and CDR2: MNHEY, SVGEGT. V was clipped by 6 bases and J by 7 bases, with 21 bases between them.

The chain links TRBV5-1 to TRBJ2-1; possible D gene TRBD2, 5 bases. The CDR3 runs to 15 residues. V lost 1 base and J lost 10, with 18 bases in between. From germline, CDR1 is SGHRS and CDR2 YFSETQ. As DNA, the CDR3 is TGCGCCAGCAGCTTGCGGTGGGCGGCTAGCTTGGAGCAGTTCTTC. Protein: CASSLRWAASLEQFF.